Following are 24 T cell receptor beta chains from one sample sequenced in a study of T cell repertoires in cytomegalovirus infection. TCRdb used MiXCR to reprocess the reads, holding one entry per CDR3 protein. The repertoire holds around 270,000 distinct CDR3 sequences, with around 8.7% as singletons. The specimen was PBMCs. Receptor source: a human donor in good health (CMV status not recorded). Some clones in this sample may be carry-over from other donors' samples.

A few counts support this clonotype. The chain couples TRBV28 to TRBJ2-3, with 9 bases identical to TRBD2. The germline CDR1 and CDR2 sequences are MDHEN and SYDVKM. Trimming cost V 7 bases and J 5 bases; bases outside gene matches: 7. The CDR3 is made up of 14 amino acids. CDR3 sequence: CASIRGGAGDTQYF. The CDR3 DNA is TGTGCCAGCATCCGCGGGGGGGCAGGAGATACGCAGTATTTT.

V gene TRBV28 combines with J gene TRBJ2-1, with TRBD2 identical over 9 bases. J lost 5 bases, V lost 4 bases, and 9 bases had no gene match. Germline CDR1 reads MDHEN; CDR2 reads SYDVKM. The CDR3 runs to 16 residues. The CDR3 loop reads CASSYPASGKNNEQFF. Here the CDR3 DNA reads TGTGCCAGCAGTTACCCCGCTAGCGGGAAAAACAATGAGCAGTTCTTC.

The sample holds many counts of this clonotype. The chain joins TRBV7-2 to TRBJ2-3, with 10 nucleotides matching TRBD1. Losses at the gene ends were 4 bases for V and 1 base for J; bases not matched to a gene: 5. The germline CDR1 and CDR2 sequences are SGHTA and FQGNSA. The CDR3 is 16 residues long. The CDR3 nucleotides are TGTGCCAGCAGCTGGTCCGGGACAGGGGGCACAGATACGCAGTATTTT. Translated, it gives CASSWSGTGGTDTQYF. Complete variable domain (other parts from reference TRBV7-2 and TRBJ2-3): GAGVSQSPSNKVTEKGKDVELRCDPISGHTALYWYRQSLGQGLEFLIYFQGNSAPDKSGLPSDRFSAERTGGSVSTLTIQRTQQEDSAVYLCASSWSGTGGTDTQYFGPGTRLTVL.

This chain links TRBV20-1 with TRBJ1-5; tentative D call: TRBD1 (6 bases). The CDR3 is made up of 13 amino acids. V was trimmed by 4 bases and J by 2 bases, leaving 9 bases between them. Per the germline V gene, CDR1 is DFQATT and CDR2 is SNEGSKA (reference sequence). CDR3 coding DNA: TGCAGTGCTAACAGGGATGGCAATCAGCCCCAGCATTTT. Protein sequence: CSANRDGNQPQHF.

The rearrangement uses TRBV6-2 or TRBV6-3 and TRBJ2-7; 9 bases are a match to TRBD2. Germline loops: CDR1 MNHEY, CDR2 SVGEGT. The CDR3 totals 14 residues. V shed 7 bases and J 2 bases; nucleotides not matched to a gene: 6. CDR3 in DNA: TGTGCCAGCATGCGGGAGGGCCCCACCTACGAGCAGTACTTC. Protein product: CASMREGPTYEQYF.

This clonotype was recorded many times. The rearrangement links TRBV28 to TRBJ1-2, with 9 positions matching TRBD1. Trimming at V came to 6 bases and at J to 2 bases, leaving 4 bases not matched to a gene. Germline CDR1 is MDHEN and CDR2 is SYDVKM. The CDR3 contains 14 residues. In nucleotides, the CDR3 is TGTGCCAGCAGCCGACAGGGGGGCAACTATGGCTACACCTTC. Its protein product is CASSRQGGNYGYTF.

This clonotype was recorded at least ten times. The DNA for the CDR3 is TGTGCCAGCAGCTTAGGGGCTAGCGGAGCCTACAATGAGCAGTTCTTC. The encoded protein is CASSLGASGAYNEQFF. The V call is TRBV7-2, the J call TRBJ2-1; 7 positions agree with TRBD2. The CDR3 has 16 amino acids. The germline gives CDR1 SGHTA, CDR2 FQGNSA. V lost 1 base to trimming and J lost 2 bases; unmatched junction nucleotides: 5.

The V gene is TRBV29-1, the J gene TRBJ1-1, with a possible D match to TRBD1 (6 bases). V shed 3 bases and J shed 4 bases, with 15 bases lying between them. Germline values: CDR1 SQVTM, CDR2 ANQGSEA. CDR3 length: 14 amino acids. The CDR3 sequence is CSVDSRQARTEAFF. The CDR3 DNA reads TGCAGCGTTGACTCCCGACAGGCCCGCACTGAAGCTTTCTTT.

CDR3 sequence reads: CASSPTSGRALEQFF. CDR3 in DNA: TGTGCCAGCAGCCCAACTAGCGGGAGGGCCCTAGAGCAGTTCTTC. The V and J genes are TRBV3-1 and TRBJ2-1; 13 nucleotides match TRBD2. Germline assignment: CDR1 LGHDT and CDR2 YNNKEL (reference sequence). CDR3 size: 15 residues. V gave up 4 bases and J gave up 10 bases; unmatched junction bases: 7.

This clonotype was detected ten times or more. The V and J genes are TRBV7-2 and TRBJ2-5, with D unclear. The CDR3 contains 15 residues. In germline, CDR1 is SGHTA, CDR2 FQGNSA. Trimming left V 4 bases short and J 3 bases short, with 15 bases between. The CDR3 loop reads CASSSDGRIKETQYF. The CDR3 nucleotides are TGTGCCAGCAGCTCGGATGGCAGGATAAAAGAGACCCAGTACTTC.

This clonotype was detected ten times or more. This sequence joins TRBV7-6 and TRBJ1-6; no definite D call. The CDR3 totals 14 residues. From germline, CDR1 is SGHVS and CDR2 FNYEAQ. V shed 1 base and J shed 9 bases, with 10 bases lying between them. CDR3 bases: TGTGCCAGCAGCTTAGAGACGGTCAGTTCACCCCTCCACTTT. Its protein is CASSLETVSSPLHF.

The rearrangement uses TRBV12-3 or TRBV12-4 and TRBJ2-7; D gene ambiguous. CDR3 length: 13 amino acids. V lost 7 bases to trimming and J lost 6 bases, with 16 bases between them. This CDR3 reads CASTLLGSPEQYF. The CDR3 DNA reads TGTGCCAGCACCCTCCTAGGGTCCCCCGAGCAGTACTTC.

This clonotype was recorded many times. The CDR3 DNA sequence: TGTGCCAGCAGTACCAGGGCCGGACAGGTTCATTCACCCCTCCACTTT. Translating it yields CASSTRAGQVHSPLHF. The rearrangement uses TRBV6-1 and TRBJ1-6, with 7 nucleotides matching TRBD1. From germline, CDR1 is MNHNS and CDR2 SASEGT. The CDR3 totals 16 residues. The ends lost 5 bases at V and 8 bases at J; junction bases unmatched: 12.

This clonotype came up many times. V and J are TRBV28 and TRBJ2-7, with unresolved D. The V and J ends lost 2 bases and 0 bases respectively, with 17 bases between them. The germline CDR1 and CDR2 sequences are MDHEN and SYDVKM. CDR3 length: 17 amino acids. The CDR3 reads CASSLVSSRQSSYEQYF. The CDR3, as DNA: TGTGCCAGCAGTTTAGTTTCGTCCAGGCAGAGCTCCTACGAGCAGTACTTC.

This clonotype has more than one count but fewer than ten. The CDR3 DNA reads TGTGCCAGCAGCTCCCTTCCAGAAAATGAGCAGTTCTTC. Translation gives CASSSLPENEQFF. The chain combines TRBV7-9 with TRBJ2-1; D is ambiguous. V shed 4 bases and J shed 7 bases, with 11 bases lying between them. CDR1 and CDR2 from the germline V gene are SEHNR and FQNEAQ (reference sequence). The CDR3 runs to 13 residues.

The J gene is TRBJ1-4, the V gene TRBV7-3, with D tentatively TRBD1 (5 bases). The CDR3 consists of 19 residues. The V gene lost 1 base and the J gene lost 6 bases, with 24 bases spanning the gap. The germline V gene has CDR1 SGHTA and CDR2 FQGTGA. This CDR3 is CASSLNGGGVVYDDEKLFF. In nucleotides, the CDR3 is TGTGCCAGCAGCTTAAACGGGGGGGGGGTGGTCTATGATGATGAAAAACTGTTTTTT.

This clonotype has ten or more counts. This rearrangement joins TRBV6-1 to TRBJ2-1; weak D call: TRBD2 (6 bases). The V gene's germline CDR1 is MNHNS and CDR2 SASEGT. The CDR3 is 16 residues long. With 5 bases removed from V and 4 bases from J, the gap between germline ends came to 18 bases. CDR3 bases: TGTGCCAGCAGTACGGGAGCGGGTCAGAGATACAATGAGCAGTTCTTC. The encoded protein is CASSTGAGQRYNEQFF.

This clonotype was recorded at least ten times. This sequence joins TRBV7-2 and TRBJ1-1; 8 nucleotides agree with TRBD1. V trimming: 2 bases; J trimming: 0 bases; junction bases outside the gene matches: 11. In germline, CDR1 is SGHTA, CDR2 FQGNSA. The CDR3 loop spans 18 amino acids. The CDR3 DNA reads TGTGCCAGCAGCTTACTGACAGGGGCCACGGGGGTGAACACTGAAGCTTTCTTT. Amino acid sequence: CASSLLTGATGVNTEAFF.

This clonotype was seen many times. This chain uses TRBV7-2 with TRBJ2-1; 7 bases match TRBD1. With V trimmed by 4 bases and J by 8 bases, 2 bases remained unmatched. Germline V gene data show CDR1 as SGHTA and CDR2 as FQGNSA. The CDR3 runs 12 residues. Written as DNA, the CDR3 is TGTGCCAGCAGCTCACAGGGGTATGAGCAGTTCTTC. Protein: CASSSQGYEQFF.

There are many counts of this clonotype. The chain couples TRBV12-3 or TRBV12-4 to TRBJ1-1; D gene uncertain. The CDR3 is 15 amino acids. V lost 1 base, J lost 1 base, and 10 bases lay in between. This chain's CDR3 is CASSLEAAANTEAFF. Here the CDR3 DNA reads TGTGCCAGCAGTTTAGAAGCAGCCGCGAACACTGAAGCTTTCTTT.

The CDR3 region has the DNA TGTGCCAGCAGCCCGGCGGGGACACACTCTAACTATGGCTACACCTTC. This translates into CASSPAGTHSNYGYTF. The V call is TRBV3-1, the J call TRBJ1-2, with D maybe TRBD1 (6 bases). This CDR3 is built from 16 residues. Germline V lookup: CDR1 LGHDT, CDR2 YNNKEL (reference sequence). V lost 4 bases, J lost 0 bases, and 15 bases lay in between.

The CDR3 spells CASSWGVPGELFF. Written as DNA, the CDR3 is TGTGCCAGCAGTTGGGGGGTCCCCGGGGAGCTGTTTTTT. The chain links TRBV12-3 or TRBV12-4 to TRBJ2-2; tentative D call: TRBD2 (6 bases). V lost 4 bases, J lost 6 bases, and 9 bases lay in between. CDR3 size: 13 residues.

V is TRBV6-6 and J is TRBJ2-2, with TRBD1 matching over 9 bases. J gave up 7 bases and V 3 bases, and 9 bases lay outside the gene matches. CDR3 length equals 16 residues. CDR1 and CDR2 (germline): MNHNY, SVGAGI (reference sequence). DNA of the CDR3: TGTGCCAGCAGTTATCCAACAGGGGGCGCGATCGGGGAGCTGTTTTTT. This sequence encodes CASSYPTGGAIGELFF.

Comment on this clonotype: A much larger clone lies one base from this, so it may be a read error. The chain employs TRBV7-2 and TRBJ2-7; possible D gene TRBD2, 5 bases. The length of the CDR3 is 13 residues. Germline V gives CDR1 SGHTA, CDR2 FQGNSA. The CDR3 spells CANSLGIVLEQYF. Here the CDR3 DNA reads TGTGCCAACAGCCTCGGGATTGTCTTAGAGCAGTACTTC.